This TCR beta chain is from a study of T cell responses to AZD1222 COVID-19 vaccine. Whole-study findings and limits: Only after the peak T cell response were repertoires sampled. The sample set comprised mostly white British donors with more females, and clonal diversity was possibly underestimated. The study found vaccine-associated CD4 TCRs spanning spike, dominant at 160-218 and 743-854. Baseline seropositivity characterized only 5 or 6 AZD1222 recipients.

The protocol was immunoSEQ multiplex PCR, while the TCRdb copy is restricted to in-frame clones and leaves out a portion. The sample includes some 150,000 clones, around 90% of them seen just once. In the case of this clone: Its antigen is unknown.

CDR1 is SQVTM, CDR2 ANQGSEA, per germline. The CDR3 totals 13 residues. V dropped 6 bases and J dropped 1; count of bases not matched to a gene: 2. The rearrangement links TRBV29-1 to TRBJ2-2; 7 bases align to TRBD2. The receptor's source is an adult who received the AZD1222 COVID-19 vaccine. The source was peripheral blood, collected 28 days after the second AZD1222 dose. CDR3 residues: CSVTGGNTGELFF. DNA for the CDR3: TGCAGCGTCACGGGGGGGAACACCGGGGAGCTGTTTTTT.